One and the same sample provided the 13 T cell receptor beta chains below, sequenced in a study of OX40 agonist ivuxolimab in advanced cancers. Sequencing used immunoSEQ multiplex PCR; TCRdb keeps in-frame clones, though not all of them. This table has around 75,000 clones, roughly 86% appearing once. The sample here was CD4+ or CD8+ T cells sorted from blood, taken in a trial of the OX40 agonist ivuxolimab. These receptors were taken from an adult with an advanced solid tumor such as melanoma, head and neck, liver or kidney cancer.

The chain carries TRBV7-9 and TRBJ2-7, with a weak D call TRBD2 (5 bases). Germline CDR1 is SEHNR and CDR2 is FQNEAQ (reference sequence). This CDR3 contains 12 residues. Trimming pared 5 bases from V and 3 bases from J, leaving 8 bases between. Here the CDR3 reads CASSPEVYEQYF. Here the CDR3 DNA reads TGTGCCAGCAGCCCGGAGGTCTACGAGCAGTACTTC.

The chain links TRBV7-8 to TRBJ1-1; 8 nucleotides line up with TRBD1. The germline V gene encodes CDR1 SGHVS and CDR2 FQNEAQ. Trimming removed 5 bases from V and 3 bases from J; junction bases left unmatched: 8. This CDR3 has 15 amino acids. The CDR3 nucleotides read TGTGCCAGCAGCCTACTGACAGGGGCGGACACTGAAGCTTTCTTT. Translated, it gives CASSLLTGADTEAFF.

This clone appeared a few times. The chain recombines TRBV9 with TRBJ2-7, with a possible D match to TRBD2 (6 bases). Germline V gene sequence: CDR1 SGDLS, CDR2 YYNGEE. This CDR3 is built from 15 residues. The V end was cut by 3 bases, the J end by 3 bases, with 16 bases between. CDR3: CASSEGSNGGYEQYF. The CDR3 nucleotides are TGTGCCAGCAGCGAAGGCTCCAACGGGGGCTACGAGCAGTACTTC.

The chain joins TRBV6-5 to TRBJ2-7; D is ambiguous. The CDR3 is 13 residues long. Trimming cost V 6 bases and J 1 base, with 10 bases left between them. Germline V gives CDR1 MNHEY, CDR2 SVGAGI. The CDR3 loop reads CASSRTVSYEQYF. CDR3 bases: TGTGCCAGCAGCCGGACGGTTTCCTACGAGCAGTACTTC.

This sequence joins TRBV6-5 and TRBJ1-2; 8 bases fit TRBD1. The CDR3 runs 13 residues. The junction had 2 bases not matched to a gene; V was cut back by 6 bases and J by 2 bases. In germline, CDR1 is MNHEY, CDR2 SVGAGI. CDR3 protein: CASSWDRNYGYTF. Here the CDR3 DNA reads TGTGCCAGCAGCTGGGACAGGAACTATGGCTACACCTTC.

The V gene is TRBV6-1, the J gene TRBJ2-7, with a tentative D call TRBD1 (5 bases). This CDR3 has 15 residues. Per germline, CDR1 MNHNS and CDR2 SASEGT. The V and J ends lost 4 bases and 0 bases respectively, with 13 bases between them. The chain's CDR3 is CASSVQTESSYEQYF. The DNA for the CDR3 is TGTGCCAGCAGTGTACAGACAGAGAGCTCCTACGAGCAGTACTTC.

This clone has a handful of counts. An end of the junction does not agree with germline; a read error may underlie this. The CDR3 reads CASEPYSKEKLFF. CDR3 nucleotides: TGTGCCAGCGAGCCTTACTCTAAAGAAAAACTGTTTTTT. This chain links TRBV6-6 with TRBJ1-4; no clear D gene. The CDR3 length is 13 residues. Germline lookup yields CDR1 MNHNY and CDR2 SVGAGI (reference sequence).

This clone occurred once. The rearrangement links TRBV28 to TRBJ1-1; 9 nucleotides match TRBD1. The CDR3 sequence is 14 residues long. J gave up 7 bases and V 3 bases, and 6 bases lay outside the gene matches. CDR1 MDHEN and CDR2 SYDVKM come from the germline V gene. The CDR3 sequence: CASSFPTGGGEAFF. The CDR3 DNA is TGTGCCAGCAGTTTCCCGACAGGGGGTGGTGAAGCTTTCTTT.

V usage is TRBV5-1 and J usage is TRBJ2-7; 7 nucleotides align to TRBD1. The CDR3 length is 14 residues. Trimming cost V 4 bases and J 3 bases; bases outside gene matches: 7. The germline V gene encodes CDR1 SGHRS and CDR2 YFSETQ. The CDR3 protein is CASSPTTGNYEQYF. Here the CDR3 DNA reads TGCGCCAGCAGCCCAACGACAGGGAACTACGAGCAGTACTTC.

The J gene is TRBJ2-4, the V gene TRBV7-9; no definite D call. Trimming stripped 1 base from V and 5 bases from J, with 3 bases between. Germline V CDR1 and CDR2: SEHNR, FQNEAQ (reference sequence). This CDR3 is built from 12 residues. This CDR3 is CASSLVENIQYF. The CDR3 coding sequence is TGTGCCAGCAGCTTAGTGGAAAACATTCAGTACTTC. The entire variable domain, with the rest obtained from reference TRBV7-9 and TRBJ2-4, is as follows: DTGVSQNPRHKITKRGQNVTFRCDPISEHNRLYWYRQTLGQGPEFLTYFQNEAQLEKSRLLSDRFSAERPKGSFSTLEIQRTEQGDSAMYLCASSLVENIQYFGAGTRLSVL.

CDR3 sequence (DNA): TGCGCCAGCCGGGACTTTCCTAACTATGGCTACACCTTC. This encodes CASRDFPNYGYTF. The chain employs TRBV5-1 and TRBJ1-2, with a weak D call TRBD1 (5 bases). V lost 7 bases, J lost 0 bases, and 10 bases lay in between. Per the germline V gene, CDR1 is SGHRS and CDR2 is YFSETQ. The CDR3 has 13 amino acids. The whole variable domain, filled in from reference TRBV5-1 and TRBJ1-2, reads KAGVTQTPRYLIKTRGQQVTLSCSPISGHRSVSWYQQTPGQGLQFLFEYFSETQRNKGNFPGRFSGRQFSNSRSEMNVSTLELGDSALYLCASRDFPNYGYTFGSGTRLTVV.

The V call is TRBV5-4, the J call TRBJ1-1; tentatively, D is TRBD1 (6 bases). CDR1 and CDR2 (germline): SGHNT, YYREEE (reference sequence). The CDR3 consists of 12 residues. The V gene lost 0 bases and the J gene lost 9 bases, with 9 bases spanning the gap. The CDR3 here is CASSLVGDKAFF. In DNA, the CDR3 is TGTGCCAGCAGCTTGGTGGGGGACAAAGCTTTCTTT.

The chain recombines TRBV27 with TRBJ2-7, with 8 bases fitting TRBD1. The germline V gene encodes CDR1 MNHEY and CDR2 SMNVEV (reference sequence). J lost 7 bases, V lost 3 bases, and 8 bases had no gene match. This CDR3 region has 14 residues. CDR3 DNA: TGTGCCAGCAGTTTCCTCCAGACAGGGGAAGAGCAGTACTTC. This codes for CASSFLQTGEEQYF.